This T cell receptor beta chain was documented in a study of T cell repertoires in cytomegalovirus infection (dated by TCRdb to between 2018 and 2020). Background for the entire study: Alongside well-studied HLA-B-restricted epitopes, the peptide stimulations were aimed at recently identified HLA-C-restricted CMV epitopes, whose presentation resists viral immunomodulation. Because public TCR beta signatures pointed to carriage of CMV infection together with the matching HLA type, the HLA type of each donor mattered for the analysis. General findings and caveats noted by the study authors: Carriers of CMV infection plus the relevant HLA type were discriminated by the cumulative frequency of public TCR beta family members in the study cohort and in an independent roughly 400-donor cohort. The ex vivo response was dominated by HLA-C-restricted CMV-specific TCR beta clonotypes, and the single most frequent clonotype in two of eight donors was supplied by these HLA-C-restricted clonotypes.

V is pared back by 5 bases and J by 5 bases, with 16 bases lying between the germline termini. CDR1 MDHEN and CDR2 SYDVKM are derived from the germline V gene. The CDR3 spans 15 residues, from the cysteine through the phenylalanine. Only the CDR3 region is kept as DNA, spanning 45 bases read in frame from base 1. To note about this clonotype: Its binding antigen is unknown. No much larger clonotype is one base removed from it; base qualities were not supplied.

The label giving this sample's treatment or condition can be read as: in vitro stimulation with specific CMV peptide epitopes to enrich CMV-specific T cells. TCRdb records Illumina HiSeq 1500 as the sequencer. The public sequencing data were trimmed at Q25 with fastp and processed into clonotypes with MiXCR by TCRdb, which kept only in-frame beta chains. One record per CDR3 amino acid sequence lists the most common genes and DNA. The sample table lists about 330,000 distinct CDR3 sequences, about a third of them with a count of one. The ten largest make up around an eighth of the sample. The chain is made from TRBV28 and TRBJ2-1; the D gene lacks a confident call. The sequencing used cultured PBMCs, collected from culture after CMV antigen stimulation. The clonotype comes from a human donor in good health (CMV status not recorded). Some clones in this sample may be carry-over from other donors' samples. The DNA sequence is given as TGTGCCAGCAGTGTTCTACCGGGCCTCAACAATGAGCAGTTCTTC. Its amino acids are CASSVLPGLNNEQFF.